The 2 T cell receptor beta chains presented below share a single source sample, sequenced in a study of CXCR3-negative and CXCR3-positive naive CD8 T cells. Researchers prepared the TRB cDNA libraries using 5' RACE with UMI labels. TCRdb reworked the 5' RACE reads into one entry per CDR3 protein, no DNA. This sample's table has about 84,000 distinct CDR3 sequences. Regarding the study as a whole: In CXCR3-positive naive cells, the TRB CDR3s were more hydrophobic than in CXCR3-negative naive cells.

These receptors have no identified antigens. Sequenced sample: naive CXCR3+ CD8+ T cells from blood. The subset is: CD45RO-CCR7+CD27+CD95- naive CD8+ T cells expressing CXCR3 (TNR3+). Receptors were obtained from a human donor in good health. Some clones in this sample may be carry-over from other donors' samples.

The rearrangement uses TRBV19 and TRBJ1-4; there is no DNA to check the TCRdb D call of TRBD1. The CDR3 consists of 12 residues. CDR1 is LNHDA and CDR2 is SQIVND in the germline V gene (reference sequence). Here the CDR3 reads CASRDPNRELFF.

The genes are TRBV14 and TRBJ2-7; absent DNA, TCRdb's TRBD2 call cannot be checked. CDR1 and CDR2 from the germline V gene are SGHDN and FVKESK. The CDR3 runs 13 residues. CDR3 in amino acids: CASSRGTFYEQYF.